This record looks at one T cell receptor beta chain sequence and its context. Its antigen is not identified. These data originate in a study of T cells after yellow fever vaccination. Study-wide context: With SMART-Seq v4 Ultra Low Input, the fractions containing low cell numbers were prepared.

TCRdb reprocessed the 5' RACE reads with MiXCR, giving one entry per CDR3 protein. The sample lists under 600,000 distinct CDR3 sequences; 13% were seen once. CDR3 length: 17 amino acids. With 3 bases clipped from V and 4 bases from J, the junction kept 10 bases outside the gene matches. Germline-derived CDR1 and CDR2 are SGHKS and YYEKEE (reference sequence). Study observations and caveats: Booster sampling recovered most clones from primary vaccination (approximately 96% CD4, roughly 88% CD8). Within FACS-sorted repertoires, abundant clonotypes contaminating from the bulk population could be present.

This sequence originates from a man aged 25 to 40 who received the YFV17D yellow fever vaccine. The source was PBMCs, collected on the day of the yellow fever booster vaccination. This rearrangement joins TRBV5-5 to TRBJ1-6; TRBD1 agrees at 7 bases. The chain's CDR3 is CASSWGGDSRYNSPLHF. CDR3 sequence (DNA): TGTGCCAGCAGCTGGGGAGGGGACAGCCGGTATAATTCACCCCTCCACTTT.